This TCR beta chain originates from a study of cytomegalovirus exposure and HLA in healthy donors. About the research overall: Earlier work reported 90 million to 120 million unique TCR beta sequences from about 179 million T cells. Ancestry clustering placed 70% to 90% of approximately 420 genotyped donors in the Caucasian-associated cluster.

This clone turned up a few times. The PCR used 60 Vbeta and 13 Jbeta primers. Clones were sequenced by immunoSEQ multiplex PCR, and TCRdb holds only the in-frame ones, with some missing. The sample lists roughly 200,000 clones; more than 65% were seen once. This CDR3 is built from 15 residues. Per the germline V gene, CDR1 is MNHEY and CDR2 is SVGAGI. Losses at the gene ends were 2 bases for V and 5 bases for J; bases not matched to a gene: 8. The chain links TRBV6-5 to TRBJ1-1; TRBD1 matches at 7 bases. The sequence was collected from a middle-aged man in good health and CMV-seropositive. The sequenced sample consisted of PBMCs. The chain's CDR3 is CASSYGGGLGTEAFF. CDR3 nucleotides: TGTGCCAGCAGTTACGGAGGGGGCCTTGGTACTGAAGCTTTCTTT.